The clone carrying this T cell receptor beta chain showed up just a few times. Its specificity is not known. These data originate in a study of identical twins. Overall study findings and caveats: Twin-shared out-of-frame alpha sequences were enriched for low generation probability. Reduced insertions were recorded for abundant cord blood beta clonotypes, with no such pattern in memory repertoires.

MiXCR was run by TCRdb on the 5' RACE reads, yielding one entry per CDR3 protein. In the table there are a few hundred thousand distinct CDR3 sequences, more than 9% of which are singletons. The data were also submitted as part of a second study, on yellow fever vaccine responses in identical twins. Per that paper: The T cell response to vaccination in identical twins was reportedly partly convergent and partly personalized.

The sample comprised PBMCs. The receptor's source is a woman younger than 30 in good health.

This chain's CDR3 is CASSDRGGRMGLAYEQYF. CDR3 sequence (DNA): TGTGCCAGCAGTGATAGAGGCGGTAGAATGGGACTAGCCTACGAGCAGTACTTC. The V call is TRBV2, the J call TRBJ2-7; 8 bases are a match to TRBD2. The CDR3 totals 18 residues. The ends lost 3 bases at V and 2 bases at J; junction bases unmatched: 15. Looked up from germline, CDR1 is SNHLY and CDR2 is FYNNEI.